This TCR beta chain was profiled in a study of identical twins. TCRdb used MiXCR to reprocess the 5' RACE reads, holding one entry per CDR3 protein. The sample shows 690,000 or so distinct CDR3 sequences, roughly 6% of them seen only once. This clonotype was counted ten times or more. This TCR derives from a man younger than 35 in good health. The specimen sequenced was naive T cells sorted from blood.

This chain's CDR3 is CASSLKTNEQFF. In nucleotides, the CDR3 is TGTGCCAGCAGCTTAAAGACCAATGAGCAGTTCTTC. The gene calls are TRBV7-2 and TRBJ2-1; unclear D gene. This CDR3 is built from 12 residues. V lost 2 bases to trimming and J lost 6 bases, with 5 bases between them. Germline CDR1 SGHTA, CDR2 FQGNSA.